The subject of this entry is one TCR beta chain. This sample is drawn from a study of control samples from healthy donors and cancer patients. Libraries were prepared by immunoSEQ multiplex PCR; TCRdb keeps only in-frame clonotypes and omits some of them. Among 95,000 to 150,000 clones listed, just under 90% were seen once. The V gene's germline CDR1 is ENHRY and CDR2 SYGVKD. This CDR3 has 15 residues. J gave up 1 base and V 4 bases, and 5 bases lay outside the gene matches. The genes are TRBV10-3 and TRBJ2-7, with 9 bases aligning to TRBD1. The sequenced sample was blood. The sequence derives from a man aged 30 to 39 in good health. CDR3 bases: TGTGCCATCAGTGGGGGACAGGGTAGATCCTACGAGCAGTACTTC. Amino acid sequence: CAISGGQGRSYEQYF.